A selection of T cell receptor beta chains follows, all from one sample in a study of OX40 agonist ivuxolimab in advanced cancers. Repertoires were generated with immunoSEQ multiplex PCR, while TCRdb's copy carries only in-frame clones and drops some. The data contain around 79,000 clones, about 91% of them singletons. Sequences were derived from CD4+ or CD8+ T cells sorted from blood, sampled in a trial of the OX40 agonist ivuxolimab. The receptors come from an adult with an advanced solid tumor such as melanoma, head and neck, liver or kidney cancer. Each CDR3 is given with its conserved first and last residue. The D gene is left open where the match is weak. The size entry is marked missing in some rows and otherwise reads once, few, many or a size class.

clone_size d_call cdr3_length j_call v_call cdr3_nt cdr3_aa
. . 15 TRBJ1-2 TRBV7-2 TGTGCCAGCAGCTTAGCGTATGGTGGAATTACCGGCTACACCTTC CASSLAYGGITGYTF
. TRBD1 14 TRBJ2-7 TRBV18 TGTGCCAGCTCAAGTAGACAGGGGGTTAGCGAGCAGTACTTC CASSSRQGVSEQYF
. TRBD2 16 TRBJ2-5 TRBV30 TGTGCCTGGAGTCCGACTCTGACTAGCGGGGGGGGGACCCAGTACTTC CAWSPTLTSGGGTQYF
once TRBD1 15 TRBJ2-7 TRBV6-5 TGTGCCAGCAGTTACTCAGGGACAGGGACCTACGAGCAGTACTTC CASSYSGTGTYEQYF
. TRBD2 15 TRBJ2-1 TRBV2 TGTGCCAGCAGGTTACTAGCGGGAGTGAACAATGAGCAGTTCTTC CASRLLAGVNNEQFF
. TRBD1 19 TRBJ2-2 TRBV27 TGTGCCAGCAGACTGGTGGGACAGGGTGCAGGGAGGGCCGCCGGGGAGCTGTTTTTT CASRLVGQGAGRAAGELFF
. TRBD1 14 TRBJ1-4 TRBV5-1 TGCGCCAGCAGCTTAGGGACAGGGAGTGAAAAACTGTTTTTT CASSLGTGSEKLFF
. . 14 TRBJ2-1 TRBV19 TGTGCCAGTAGTATCAGGAGGGCCGATTATGAGCAGTTCTTC CASSIRRADYEQFF
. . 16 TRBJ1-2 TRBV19 TGTGCCAGTAGTATGACCCGGAGCCTCCGGAACTATGGCTACACCTTC CASSMTRSLRNYGYTF
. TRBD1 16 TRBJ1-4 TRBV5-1 TGCGCCAGCAGCTTGGCCGGGACAGGGGTACCTGAAAAACTGTTTTTT CASSLAGTGVPEKLFF